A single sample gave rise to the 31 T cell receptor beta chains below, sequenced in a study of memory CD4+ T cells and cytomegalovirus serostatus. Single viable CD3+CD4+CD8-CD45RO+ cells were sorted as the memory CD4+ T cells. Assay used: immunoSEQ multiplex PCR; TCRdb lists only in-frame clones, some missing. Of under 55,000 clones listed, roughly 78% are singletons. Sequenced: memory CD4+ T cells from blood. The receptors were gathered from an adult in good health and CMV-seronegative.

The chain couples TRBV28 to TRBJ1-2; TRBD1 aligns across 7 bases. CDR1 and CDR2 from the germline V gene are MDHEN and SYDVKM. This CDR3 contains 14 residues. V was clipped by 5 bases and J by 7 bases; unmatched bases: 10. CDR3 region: CASSPYDRVGGYTF. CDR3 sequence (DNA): TGTGCCAGCAGTCCCTATGACAGGGTTGGTGGCTACACCTTC.

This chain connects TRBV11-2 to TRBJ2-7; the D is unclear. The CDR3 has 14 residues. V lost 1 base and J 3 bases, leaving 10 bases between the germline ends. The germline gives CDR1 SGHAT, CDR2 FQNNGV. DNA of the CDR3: TGTGCCAGCAGCTTAGTTGGGGTAATCTACGAGCAGTACTTC. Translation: CASSLVGVIYEQYF.

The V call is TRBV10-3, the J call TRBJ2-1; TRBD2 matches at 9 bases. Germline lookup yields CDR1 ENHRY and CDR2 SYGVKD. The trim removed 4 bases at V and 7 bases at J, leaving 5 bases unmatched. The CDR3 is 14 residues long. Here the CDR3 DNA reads TGTGCCATCAGTGTAGCGGGAGATCGAAATGAGCAGTTCTTC. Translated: CAISVAGDRNEQFF.

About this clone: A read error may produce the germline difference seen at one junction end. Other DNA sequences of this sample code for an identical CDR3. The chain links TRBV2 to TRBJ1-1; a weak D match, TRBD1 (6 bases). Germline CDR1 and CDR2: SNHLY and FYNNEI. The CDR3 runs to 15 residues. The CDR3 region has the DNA TGTGCCAGCAGTGAAGCTACCGGGACAACCACTGAAGCCTTCTTT. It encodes CASSEATGTTTEAFF.

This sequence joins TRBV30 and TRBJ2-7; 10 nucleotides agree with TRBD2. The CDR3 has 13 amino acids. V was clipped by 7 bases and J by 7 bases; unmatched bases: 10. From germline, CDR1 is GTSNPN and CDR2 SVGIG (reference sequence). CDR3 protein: CASLPSGSREQYF. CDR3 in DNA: TGTGCCTCGCTGCCTAGCGGGAGTCGGGAGCAGTACTTC. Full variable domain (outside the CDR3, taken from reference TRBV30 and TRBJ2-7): SQTIHQWPATLVQPVGSPLSLECTVEGTSNPNLYWYRQAAGRGLQLLFYSVGIGQISSEVPQNLSASRPQDRQFILSSKKLLLSDSGFYLCASLPSGSREQYFGPGTRLTVT.

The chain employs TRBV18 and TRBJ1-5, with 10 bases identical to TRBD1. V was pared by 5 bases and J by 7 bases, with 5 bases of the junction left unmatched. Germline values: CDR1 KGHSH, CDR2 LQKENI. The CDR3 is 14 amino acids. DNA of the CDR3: TGTGCCAGCTCATCCGGACAGGGGGGCCAGCCCCAGCATTTT. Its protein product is CASSSGQGGQPQHF.

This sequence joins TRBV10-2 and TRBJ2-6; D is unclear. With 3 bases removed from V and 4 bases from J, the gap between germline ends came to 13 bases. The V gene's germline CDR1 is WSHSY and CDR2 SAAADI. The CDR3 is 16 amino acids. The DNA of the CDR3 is TGCGCCAGCAGTGAAATTGGGGTAGGCGGGGCCAACGTCCTGACTTTC. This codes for CASSEIGVGGANVLTF.

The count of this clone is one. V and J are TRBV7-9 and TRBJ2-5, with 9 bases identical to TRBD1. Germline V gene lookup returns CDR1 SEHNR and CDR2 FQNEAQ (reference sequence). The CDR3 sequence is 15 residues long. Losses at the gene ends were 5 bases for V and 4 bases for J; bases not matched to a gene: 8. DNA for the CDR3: TGTGCCAGCAGCAAGGGGACAGGGTTTAGAGAGACCCAGTACTTC. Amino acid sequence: CASSKGTGFRETQYF.

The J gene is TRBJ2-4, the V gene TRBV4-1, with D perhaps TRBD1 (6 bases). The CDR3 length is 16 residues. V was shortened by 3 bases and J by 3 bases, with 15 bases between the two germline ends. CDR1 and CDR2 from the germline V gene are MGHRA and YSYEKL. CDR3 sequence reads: CASSHPIRGGKNIQYF. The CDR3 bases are TGCGCCAGCAGCCATCCTATCAGGGGTGGCAAAAACATTCAGTACTTC.

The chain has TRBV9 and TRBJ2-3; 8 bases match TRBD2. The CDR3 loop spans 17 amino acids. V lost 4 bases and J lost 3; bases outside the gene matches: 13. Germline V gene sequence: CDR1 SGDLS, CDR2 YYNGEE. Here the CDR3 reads CASSPRGLAGRTDTQYF. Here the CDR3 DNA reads TGTGCCAGCAGCCCCAGAGGATTAGCGGGAAGAACAGATACGCAGTATTTT.

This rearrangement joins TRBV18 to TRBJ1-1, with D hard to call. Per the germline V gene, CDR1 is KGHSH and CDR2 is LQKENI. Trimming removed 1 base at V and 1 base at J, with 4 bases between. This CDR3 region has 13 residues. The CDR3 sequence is CASSPQGNTEAFF. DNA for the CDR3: TGTGCCAGCTCACCACAGGGGAACACTGAAGCTTTCTTT.

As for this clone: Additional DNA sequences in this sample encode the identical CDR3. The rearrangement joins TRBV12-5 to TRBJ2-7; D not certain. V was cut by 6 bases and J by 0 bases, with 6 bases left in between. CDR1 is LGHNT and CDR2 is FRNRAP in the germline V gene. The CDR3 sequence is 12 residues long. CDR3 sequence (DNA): TGTGCTAGTGGCCAGGACTCCTACGAGCAGTACTTC. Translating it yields CASGQDSYEQYF.

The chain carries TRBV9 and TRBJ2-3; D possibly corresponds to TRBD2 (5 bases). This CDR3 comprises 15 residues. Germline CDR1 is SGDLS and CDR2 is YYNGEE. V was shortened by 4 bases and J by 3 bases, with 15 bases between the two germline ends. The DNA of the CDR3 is TGTGCCAGCAGCCCCCACGGGGAATATACAGATACGCAGTATTTT. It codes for CASSPHGEYTDTQYF.

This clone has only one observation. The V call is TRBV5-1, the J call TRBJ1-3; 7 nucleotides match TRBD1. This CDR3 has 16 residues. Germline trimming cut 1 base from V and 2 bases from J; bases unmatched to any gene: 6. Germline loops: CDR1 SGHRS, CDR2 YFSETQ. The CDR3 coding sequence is TGCGCCAGCAGCTTGAGCGGGACAGCTGCTGGAAACACCATATATTTT. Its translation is CASSLSGTAAGNTIYF.

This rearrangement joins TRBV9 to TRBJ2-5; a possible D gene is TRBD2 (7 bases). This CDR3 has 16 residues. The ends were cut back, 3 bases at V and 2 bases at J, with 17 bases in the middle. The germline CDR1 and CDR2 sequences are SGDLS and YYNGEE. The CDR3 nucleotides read TGTGCCAGCAGCGAGGGGGGGACGCGAGGGCAAGAGACCCAGTACTTC. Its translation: CASSEGGTRGQETQYF.

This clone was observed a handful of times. The chain's CDR3 is CASSPGQGANQPQHF. In nucleotides, the CDR3 is TGTGCCAGCAGTCCGGGACAGGGGGCTAATCAGCCCCAGCATTTT. This chain joins TRBV6-1 and TRBJ1-5, with TRBD1 matching over 12 bases. CDR1 and CDR2 from the germline V gene are MNHNS and SASEGT. V trimming: 5 bases; J trimming: 4 bases; junction bases outside the gene matches: 3. This CDR3 contains 15 residues.

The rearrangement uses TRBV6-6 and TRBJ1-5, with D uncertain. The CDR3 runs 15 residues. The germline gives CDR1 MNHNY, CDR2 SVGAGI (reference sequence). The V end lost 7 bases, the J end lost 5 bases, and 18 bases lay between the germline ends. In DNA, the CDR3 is TGTGCCAGCACCCCTTCTGAGGGCCTAGATCAGCCCCAGCATTTT. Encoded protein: CASTPSEGLDQPQHF.

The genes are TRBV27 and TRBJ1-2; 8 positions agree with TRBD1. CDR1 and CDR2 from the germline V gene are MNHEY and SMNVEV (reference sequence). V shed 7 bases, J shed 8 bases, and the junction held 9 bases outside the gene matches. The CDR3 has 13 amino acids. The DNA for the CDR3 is TGTGCCAGCACCAGAACAGGGGGAGGAGGCTACACCTTC. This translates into CASTRTGGGGYTF.

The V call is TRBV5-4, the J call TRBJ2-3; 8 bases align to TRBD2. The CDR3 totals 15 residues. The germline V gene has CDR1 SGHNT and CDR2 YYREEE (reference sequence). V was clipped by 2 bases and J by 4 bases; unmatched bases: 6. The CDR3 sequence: CASSFGGLVPDTQYF. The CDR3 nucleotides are TGTGCCAGCAGCTTCGGGGGACTAGTGCCAGATACGCAGTATTTT. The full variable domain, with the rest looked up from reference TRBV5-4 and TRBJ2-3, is ETGVTQSPTHLIKTRGQQVTLRCSSQSGHNTVSWYQQALGQGPQFIFQYYREEENGRGNFPPRFSGLQFPNYSSELNVNALELDDSALYLCASSFGGLVPDTQYFGPGTRLTVL.

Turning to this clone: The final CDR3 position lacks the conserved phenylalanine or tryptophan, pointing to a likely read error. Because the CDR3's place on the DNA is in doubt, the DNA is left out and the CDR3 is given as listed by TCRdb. The CDR3 sequence is CASSSDRAGIY. The chain has TRBV28 and TRBJ1-1; the D call TRBD1 from the table was never checked on the DNA. With termini counted, the CDR3 has 11 amino acids. Per the germline V gene, CDR1 is MDHEN and CDR2 is SYDVKM.

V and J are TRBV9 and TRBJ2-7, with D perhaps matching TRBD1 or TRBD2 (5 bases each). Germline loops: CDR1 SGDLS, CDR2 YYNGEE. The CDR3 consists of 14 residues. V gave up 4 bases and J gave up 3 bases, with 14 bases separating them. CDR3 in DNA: TGTGCCAGCAGCCCCGACGCAGGGAGCTACGAGCAGTACTTC. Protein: CASSPDAGSYEQYF.

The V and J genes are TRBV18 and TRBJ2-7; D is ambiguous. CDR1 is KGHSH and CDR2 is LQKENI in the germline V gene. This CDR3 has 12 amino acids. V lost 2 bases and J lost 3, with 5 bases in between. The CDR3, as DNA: TGTGCCAGCTCACCAAACAGCTACGAGCAGTACTTC. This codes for CASSPNSYEQYF. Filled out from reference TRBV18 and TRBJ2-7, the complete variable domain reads NAGVMQNPRHLVRRRGQEARLRCSPMKGHSHVYWYRQLPEEGLKFMVYLQKENIIDESGMPKERFSAEFPKEGPSILRIQQVVRGDSAAYFCASSPNSYEQYFGPGTRLTVT.

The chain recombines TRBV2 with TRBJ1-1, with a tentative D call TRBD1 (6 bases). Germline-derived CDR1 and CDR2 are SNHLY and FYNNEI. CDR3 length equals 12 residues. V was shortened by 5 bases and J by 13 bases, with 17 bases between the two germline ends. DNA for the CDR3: TGTGCCAGCAGTCGACCGGGACACGGGTTTTTCTTT. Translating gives CASSRPGHGFFF. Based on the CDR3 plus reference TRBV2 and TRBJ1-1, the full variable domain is EPEVTQTPSHQVTQMGQEVILRCVPISNHLYFYWYRQILGQKVEFLVSFYNNEISEKSEIFDDQFSVERPDGSNFTLKIRSTKLEDSAMYFCASSRPGHGFFFGQGTRLTVV.

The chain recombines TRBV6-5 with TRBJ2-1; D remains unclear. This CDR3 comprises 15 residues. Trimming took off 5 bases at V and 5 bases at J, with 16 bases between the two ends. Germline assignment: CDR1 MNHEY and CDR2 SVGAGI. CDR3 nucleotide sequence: TGTGCCAGCAGTCCCCTAAAGTCTCGGCACAATGAGCAGTTCTTC. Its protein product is CASSPLKSRHNEQFF.

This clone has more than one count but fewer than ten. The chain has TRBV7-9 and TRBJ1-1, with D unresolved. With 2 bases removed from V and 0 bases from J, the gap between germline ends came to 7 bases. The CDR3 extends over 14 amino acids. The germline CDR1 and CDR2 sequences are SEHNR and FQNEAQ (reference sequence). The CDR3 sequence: CASSLSRLNTEAFF. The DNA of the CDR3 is TGTGCCAGCAGCTTAAGCAGGTTGAACACTGAAGCTTTCTTT.

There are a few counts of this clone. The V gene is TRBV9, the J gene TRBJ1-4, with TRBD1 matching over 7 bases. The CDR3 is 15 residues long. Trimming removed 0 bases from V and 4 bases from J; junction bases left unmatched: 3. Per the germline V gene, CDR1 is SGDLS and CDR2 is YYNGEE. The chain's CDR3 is CASSVGDSFNEKLFF. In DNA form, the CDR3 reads TGTGCCAGCAGCGTAGGGGACAGCTTTAATGAAAAACTGTTTTTT.

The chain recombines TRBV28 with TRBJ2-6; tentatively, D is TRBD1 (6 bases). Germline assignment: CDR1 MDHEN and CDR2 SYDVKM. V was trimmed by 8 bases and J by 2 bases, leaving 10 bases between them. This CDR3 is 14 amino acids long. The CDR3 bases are TGTGCCAGCCACCCAGGGGCTGGGGCCAACGTCCTGACTTTC. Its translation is CASHPGAGANVLTF.

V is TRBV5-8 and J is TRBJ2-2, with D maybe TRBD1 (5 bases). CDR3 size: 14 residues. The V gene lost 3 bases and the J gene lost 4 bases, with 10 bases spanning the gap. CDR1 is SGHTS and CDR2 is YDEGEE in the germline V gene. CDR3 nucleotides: TGTGCCAGCAGCTCTGTTGGGGCCACCGGGGAGCTGTTTTTT. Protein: CASSSVGATGELFF.

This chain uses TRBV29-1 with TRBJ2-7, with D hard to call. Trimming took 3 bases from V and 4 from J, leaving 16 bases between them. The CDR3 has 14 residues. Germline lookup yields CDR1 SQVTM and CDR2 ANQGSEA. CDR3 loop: CSVDGVKGSYEQYF. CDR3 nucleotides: TGCAGCGTTGACGGCGTCAAAGGGTCGTACGAGCAGTACTTC.

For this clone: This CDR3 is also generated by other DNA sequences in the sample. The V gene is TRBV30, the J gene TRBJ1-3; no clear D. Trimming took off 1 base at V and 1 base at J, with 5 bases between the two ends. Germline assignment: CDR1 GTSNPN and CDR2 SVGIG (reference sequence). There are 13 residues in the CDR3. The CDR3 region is CAWSAGSGNTIYF. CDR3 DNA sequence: TGTGCCTGGAGTGCGGGGTCTGGAAACACCATATATTTT.

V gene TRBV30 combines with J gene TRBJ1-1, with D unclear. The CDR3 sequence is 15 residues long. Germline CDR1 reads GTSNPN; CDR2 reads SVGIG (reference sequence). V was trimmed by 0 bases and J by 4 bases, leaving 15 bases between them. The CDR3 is CAWSVDPILSTEAFF. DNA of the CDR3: TGTGCCTGGAGTGTAGACCCCATTTTGAGCACTGAAGCTTTCTTT.